This TCR beta chain was identified during a study of blood T cells in healthy people across ages. General observations from the study: Leaving the PBMCs unsorted stopped any conclusive comparison of naive versus antigen-experienced cells.

A sample-barcoded 5' primer and a J-beta primer mix were used in a second PCR of about 6 to 12 cycles. TCRdb ran MiXCR on the 5' RACE reads and lists one entry per CDR3 protein. The table lists 500,000 to 700,000 distinct CDR3 sequences, about 30% of them singletons, with less than 20% in the top ten. CDR1 MNHEY and CDR2 SVGEGT come from the germline V gene. Trimming at V came to 5 bases and at J to 1 base, leaving 9 bases not matched to a gene. CDR3 length equals 17 residues. In its sample, this clonotype was seen a few times. What it binds is not known. Per sample, a minimum of 6.5 million PBMCs were isolated.

The sequence derives from a woman at least 80 years old in good health. Input material: blood. The rearrangement uses TRBV6-2 or TRBV6-3 and TRBJ2-7, with 12 nucleotides matching TRBD2. The CDR3 loop reads CASSGGTSGPLSYEQYF. The CDR3 DNA is TGTGCCAGCAGTGGAGGGACTAGCGGGCCACTGTCCTACGAGCAGTACTTC.